This TCR beta chain derives from a study of post-analysis software for immune sequencing data. The wider study: Progressive-relapsing, secondary progressive and relapsing-remitting multiple sclerosis were among the disease courses included.

cDNA libraries of TCR beta carried unique molecular identifiers. In TCRdb, the PCR reads were re-called with MiXCR into one record per CDR3 protein. Of under 200,000 distinct CDR3 sequences detected, 29% appear once; the ten largest clones hold around 3.7%. Study observations and caveats: Comparison with controls showed significantly lower normalized Chao1 diversity in multiple sclerosis patients. Clustering by F measure revealed strong co-clustering among samples prepared together in one batch. A few TRBV segments were significantly more frequent in patients than in controls. TRBV5-6, TRBV5-1 and TRBV20-1 were among these segments.

Worth noting for this clonotype: Its antigen is unknown. A much larger clone lies one base from this, so it may be a read error.

The CDR3 has 11 amino acids. Germline assignment: CDR1 SQVTM and CDR2 ANQGSEA. V was pared by 7 bases and J by 10 bases, with 16 bases between. The sequencing sample was made of blood. The chain is built from TRBV29-1 and TRBJ1-2; D call uncertain. This TCR was recovered from a girl between 2 and 17 years old with multiple sclerosis. CDR3 loop: CSAWVAFDYTF. CDR3 nucleotide sequence: TGCAGCGCATGGGTGGCTTTTGACTACACCTTC.